The present T cell receptor (beta chain) was sequenced within a study of blood T cell repertoires in COVID-19. Study context: Samples taken during acute and convalescent COVID-19 were collected in the United States, Italy and Spain. In each case, the material was cDNA or gDNA derived from T cells, B-cell-depleted T cells, or PBMCs.

The CDR3 runs 13 residues. Germline values: CDR1 SQVTM, CDR2 ANQGSEA. The ends were cut back, 4 bases at V and 2 bases at J, with 9 bases in the middle. Methods used by the authors: Cell counts per sample came from amplifying reference gene primers. Profiled with immunoSEQ multiplex PCR; TCRdb holds only in-frame clones, not every one. V and J calls plus clone size are reproduced from that table; the DNA served to infer D and trimming. This sample has around 100,000 clones, with roughly four fifths found just once. The clonotype was recovered from an older man with acute or convalescent COVID-19. The chain recombines TRBV29-1 with TRBJ1-5; D not certain. Sequenced input: peripheral blood. The CDR3 protein is CSVGAQGNQPQHF. The CDR3 DNA is TGCAGCGTTGGTGCCCAGGGCAATCAGCCCCAGCATTTT.